This TCR beta chain was identified in a study of T-cell memory formation after mild COVID-19. The CDR3 length is 19 residues. The V end was cut by 6 bases, the J end by 3 bases, with 27 bases between. Germline CDR1 is LGHDT and CDR2 is YNNKEL (reference sequence). This clonotype has a handful of counts. Its antigen remains unidentified. Study-level points and caveats: Day 15 to 85 contracting clones showed balanced CD4/CD8; later expanders leaned CD4+.

Constant-segment primers served in 5'RACE that generated TCR alpha and TCR beta cDNA libraries bearing sample barcodes and UMIs. TCRdb processed the 5' RACE reads anew with MiXCR; each CDR3 protein has one entry. This sample carries 140,000 to 150,000 distinct CDR3 sequences, roughly 6.2% of them seen once, and the ten largest clones take under 2.5%. This clonotype was sampled from an adult woman who had mild COVID-19 (a few samples of this study predate the infection). Cell type and time point are not known. Source material: PBMCs or a T cell subset sorted from them (not recorded which). This chain joins TRBV3-1 and TRBJ2-1; maybe TRBD1 (6 bases). The CDR3 sequence: CASSRRAGQTTSRYNEQFF. Here the CDR3 DNA reads TGTGCCAGCAGTCGACGGGCCGGACAGACCACCTCTCGCTACAATGAGCAGTTCTTC.